The rows below give T cell receptor beta chains drawn from one sample of a study of OX40 agonist ivuxolimab in advanced cancers. Some clones are missing from TCRdb's copy, which holds only in-frame ones; the method was immunoSEQ multiplex PCR. The sample records some 44,000 clones, around 87% being singletons. Sequenced material: CD4+ or CD8+ T cells sorted from blood, taken in a trial of the OX40 agonist ivuxolimab. The receptor set was obtained from an adult with an advanced solid tumor such as melanoma, head and neck, liver or kidney cancer. CDR3s include the opening cysteine and the closing phenylalanine or tryptophan. Each record gives: J gene, D gene, clone size, V gene, CDR3 DNA, CDR3 protein. D genes are given only for firm matches. Clone size is stated in some rows and not others, as once, few, many or a class when expanded.

J gene: TRBJ2-7; D gene: TRBD2; clone size: few; V gene: TRBV19; CDR3 DNA: TGTGCCAGTAGTCTCGAGTCGACTAGCGGGGTCACCTACGAGCAGTACTTC; CDR3 protein: CASSLESTSGVTYEQYF
J gene: TRBJ2-3; D gene: TRBD2; clone size: NA; V gene: TRBV28; CDR3 DNA: TGTGCCAGCAGCTCCCGACTAGCTTCAGATACGCAGTATTTT; CDR3 protein: CASSSRLASDTQYF
J gene: TRBJ2-3; D gene: TRBD2; clone size: NA; V gene: TRBV18; CDR3 DNA: TGTGCCAGCTCACCGCTAGCGGGGCTCACAGATACGCAGTATTTT; CDR3 protein: CASSPLAGLTDTQYF
J gene: TRBJ1-2; D gene: TRBD1; clone size: NA; V gene: TRBV4-3; CDR3 DNA: TGCGCCAGCAGCCAAGATAGAGAACAGGGGGTCGGTGGCTACACCTTC; CDR3 protein: CASSQDREQGVGGYTF
J gene: TRBJ2-3; D gene: NA; clone size: NA; V gene: TRBV4-1; CDR3 DNA: TGCGCCAGCAGCCAAGATGTAACTTCTTCATTCACAGATACGCAGTATTTT; CDR3 protein: CASSQDVTSSFTDTQYF
J gene: TRBJ1-2; D gene: NA; clone size: NA; V gene: TRBV30; CDR3 DNA: TGTGCCTGGAGCTATGGGCCTAACTATGGCTACACCTTC; CDR3 protein: CAWSYGPNYGYTF
J gene: TRBJ1-3; D gene: NA; clone size: NA; V gene: TRBV6-6; CDR3 DNA: TGTGCCACGCATGACTCTGGAAACACCATATATTTT; CDR3 protein: CATHDSGNTIYF
J gene: TRBJ2-3; D gene: TRBD1; clone size: NA; V gene: TRBV27; CDR3 DNA: TGTGCCAGCACCAAGACCCGGACAGGGAATTCGGATACGCAGTATTTT; CDR3 protein: CASTKTRTGNSDTQYF
J gene: TRBJ2-5; D gene: NA; clone size: NA; V gene: TRBV19; CDR3 DNA: TGTGCCAGTAGTCCCAGGGTGGGGGAGACCCAGTACTTC; CDR3 protein: CASSPRVGETQYF
J gene: TRBJ2-7; D gene: NA; clone size: NA; V gene: TRBV18; CDR3 DNA: TGTGCCAGTTCCTCATTGGGGGGTAGATCCTACGAGCAGTACTTC; CDR3 protein: CASSSLGGRSYEQYF
J gene: TRBJ1-1; D gene: TRBD1; clone size: NA; V gene: TRBV29-1; CDR3 DNA: TGCAGCGCCGGGACAGGGGATGGCACTGAAGCTTTCTTT; CDR3 protein: CSAGTGDGTEAFF
J gene: TRBJ2-7; D gene: TRBD2; clone size: NA; V gene: TRBV10-2; CDR3 DNA: TGCGCCAGCAGATTAGCGGGCCTCTCCTACGAGCAGTACTTC; CDR3 protein: CASRLAGLSYEQYF
J gene: TRBJ2-1; D gene: NA; clone size: NA; V gene: TRBV5-6; CDR3 DNA: TGTGCCAGCAGCTTGGTGCTTCTGCAGGGCCCGAGGAATGAGCAGTTCTTC; CDR3 protein: CASSLVLLQGPRNEQFF
J gene: TRBJ2-7; D gene: TRBD2; clone size: NA; V gene: TRBV29-1; CDR3 DNA: TGCAGCGTTCAAGCGGGAGTCTACGAGCAGTACTTC; CDR3 protein: CSVQAGVYEQYF
J gene: TRBJ1-2; D gene: NA; clone size: NA; V gene: TRBV19; CDR3 DNA: TGTGCCAGTAGTATAGAGGCAGGGCCCAGCTATGGCTACACCTTC; CDR3 protein: CASSIEAGPSYGYTF
J gene: TRBJ1-2; D gene: TRBD1; clone size: NA; V gene: TRBV5-4; CDR3 DNA: TGTGCCAGCAGCTCCCCGACAGGGGGCAACTATGGCTACACCTTC; CDR3 protein: CASSSPTGGNYGYTF
J gene: TRBJ2-3; D gene: TRBD2; clone size: NA; V gene: TRBV5-1; CDR3 DNA: TGCGCCAGCAGCTTGACTAGCGGGGGAACTAGCACAGATACGCAGTATTTT; CDR3 protein: CASSLTSGGTSTDTQYF
J gene: TRBJ1-2; D gene: TRBD1; clone size: NA; V gene: TRBV2; CDR3 DNA: TGTGCCAGCAGTAGTACAGGGGGCCCCACCTTC; CDR3 protein: CASSSTGGPTF
J gene: TRBJ1-2; D gene: NA; clone size: once; V gene: TRBV6-5; CDR3 DNA: TGTGCCAGCAGTTCCAGGGCGGATGGCTACACCTTC; CDR3 protein: CASSSRADGYTF
J gene: TRBJ1-6; D gene: NA; clone size: NA; V gene: TRBV7-2; CDR3 DNA: TGTGCCAGCAGCTCCGTGACAGTTACGGATTCACCCCTCCACTTT; CDR3 protein: CASSSVTVTDSPLHF
J gene: TRBJ2-1; D gene: NA; clone size: NA; V gene: TRBV6-6; CDR3 DNA: TGTGCCAGCAGTTCAACAGGTTTGGGGGAGCAGTTCTTC; CDR3 protein: CASSSTGLGEQFF
J gene: TRBJ1-6; D gene: NA; clone size: NA; V gene: TRBV6-1; CDR3 DNA: TGTGCCAGCGGCCCTAGAGAGGATTCACCCCTCCACTTT; CDR3 protein: CASGPREDSPLHF
J gene: TRBJ2-3; D gene: TRBD2; clone size: NA; V gene: TRBV19; CDR3 DNA: TGTGCCAGTAGTATAGGTACTAGCGGGAAAGATACGCAGTATTTT; CDR3 protein: CASSIGTSGKDTQYF
J gene: TRBJ2-7; D gene: TRBD2; clone size: NA; V gene: TRBV5-4; CDR3 DNA: TGTGCCAGCAGTGCTGGGACTAGCGGGAGGTCGTACGAGCAGTACTTC; CDR3 protein: CASSAGTSGRSYEQYF